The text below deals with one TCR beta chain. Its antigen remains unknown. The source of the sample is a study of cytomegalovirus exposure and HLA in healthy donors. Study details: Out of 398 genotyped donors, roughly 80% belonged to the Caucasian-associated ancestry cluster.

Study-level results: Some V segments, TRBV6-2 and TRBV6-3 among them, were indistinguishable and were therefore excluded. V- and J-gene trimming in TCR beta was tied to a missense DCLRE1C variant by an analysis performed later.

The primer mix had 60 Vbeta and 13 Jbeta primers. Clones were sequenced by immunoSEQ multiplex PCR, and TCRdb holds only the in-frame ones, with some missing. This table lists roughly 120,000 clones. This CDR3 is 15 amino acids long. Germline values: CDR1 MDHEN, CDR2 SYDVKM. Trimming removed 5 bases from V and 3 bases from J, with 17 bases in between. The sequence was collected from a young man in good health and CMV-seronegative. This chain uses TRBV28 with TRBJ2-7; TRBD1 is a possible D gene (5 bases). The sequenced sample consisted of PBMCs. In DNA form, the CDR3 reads TGTGCCAGCAGTACCCATCTGGGGCGCAACTACGAGCAGTACTTC. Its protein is CASSTHLGRNYEQYF.